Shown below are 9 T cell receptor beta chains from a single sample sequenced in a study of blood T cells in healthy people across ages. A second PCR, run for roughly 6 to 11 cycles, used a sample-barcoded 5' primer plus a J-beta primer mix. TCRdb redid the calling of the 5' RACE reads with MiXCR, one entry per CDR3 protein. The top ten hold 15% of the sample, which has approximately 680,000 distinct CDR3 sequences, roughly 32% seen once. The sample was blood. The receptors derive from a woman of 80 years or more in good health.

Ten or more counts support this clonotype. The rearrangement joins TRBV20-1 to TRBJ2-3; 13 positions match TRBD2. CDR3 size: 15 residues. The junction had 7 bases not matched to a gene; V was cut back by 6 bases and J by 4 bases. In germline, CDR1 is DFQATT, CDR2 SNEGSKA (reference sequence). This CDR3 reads CSAPLAGGVADTQYF. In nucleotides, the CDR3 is TGCAGTGCCCCACTAGCGGGGGGGGTGGCAGATACGCAGTATTTT.

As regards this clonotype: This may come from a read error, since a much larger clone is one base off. The CDR3 sequence is CAGSGGQGPYNEQFF. The DNA of the CDR3 is TGTGCCGGCAGTGGGGGACAGGGCCCATACAATGAGCAGTTCTTC. The J gene is TRBJ2-1, the V gene TRBV2, with 9 bases aligning to TRBD1. The germline CDR1 and CDR2 sequences are SNHLY and FYNNEI. This CDR3 region has 15 residues.

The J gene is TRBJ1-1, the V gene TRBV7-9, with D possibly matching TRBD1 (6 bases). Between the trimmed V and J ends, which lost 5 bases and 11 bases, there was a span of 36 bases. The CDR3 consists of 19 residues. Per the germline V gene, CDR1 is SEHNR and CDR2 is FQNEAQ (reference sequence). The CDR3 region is CASSPSRRGWGQPVIDAFF. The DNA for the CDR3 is TGTGCCAGCAGCCCCTCTCGTCGCGGATGGGGACAACCAGTGATCGACGCTTTCTTT.

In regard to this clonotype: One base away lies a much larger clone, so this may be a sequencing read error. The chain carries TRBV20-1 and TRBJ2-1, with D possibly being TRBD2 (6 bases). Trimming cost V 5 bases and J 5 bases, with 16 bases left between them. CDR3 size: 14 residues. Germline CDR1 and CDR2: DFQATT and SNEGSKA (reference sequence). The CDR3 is CSAVTSPGNNEQFF. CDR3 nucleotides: TGCAGTGCTGTGACTAGTCCTGGCAACAATGAGCAGTTCTTC.

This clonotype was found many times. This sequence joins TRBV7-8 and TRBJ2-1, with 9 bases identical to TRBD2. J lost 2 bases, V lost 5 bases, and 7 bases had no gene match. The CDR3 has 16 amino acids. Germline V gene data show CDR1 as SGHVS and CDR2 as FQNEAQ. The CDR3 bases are TGTGCCAGCAGCACCTTAGCGGGGGCGGCCTACAATGAGCAGTTCTTC. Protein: CASSTLAGAAYNEQFF.

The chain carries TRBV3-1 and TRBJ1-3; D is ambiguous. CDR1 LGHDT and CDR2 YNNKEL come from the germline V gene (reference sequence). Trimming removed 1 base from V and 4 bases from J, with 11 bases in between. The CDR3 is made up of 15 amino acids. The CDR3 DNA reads TGTGCCAGCAGCCAAGTATCCGGGGTAGGAAACACCATATATTTT. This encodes CASSQVSGVGNTIYF.

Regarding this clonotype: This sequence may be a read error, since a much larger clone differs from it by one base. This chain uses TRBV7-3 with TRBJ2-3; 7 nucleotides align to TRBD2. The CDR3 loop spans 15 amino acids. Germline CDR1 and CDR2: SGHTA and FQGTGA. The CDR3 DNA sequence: TGTGCCAGCAGCCCCCGTGGGGCTAGCGGAGATGCGCAGTATTTT. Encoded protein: CASSPRGASGDAQYF.

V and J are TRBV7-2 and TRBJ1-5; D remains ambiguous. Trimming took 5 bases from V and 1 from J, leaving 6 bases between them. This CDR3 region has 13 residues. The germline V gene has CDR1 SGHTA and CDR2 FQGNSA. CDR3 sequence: CASSTWSNQPQHF. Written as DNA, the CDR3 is TGTGCCAGCAGCACCTGGAGCAATCAGCCCCAGCATTTT.

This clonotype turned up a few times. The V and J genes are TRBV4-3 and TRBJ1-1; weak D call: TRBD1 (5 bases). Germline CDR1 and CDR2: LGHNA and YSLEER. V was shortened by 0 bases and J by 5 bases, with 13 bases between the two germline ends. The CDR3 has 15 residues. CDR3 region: CASSQDSYRGTEAFF. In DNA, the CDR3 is TGCGCCAGCAGCCAAGACAGCTATCGGGGGACTGAAGCTTTCTTT.